This is a list of T cell receptor beta chains from one sample in a study of cytomegalovirus exposure and HLA in healthy donors. Clones were sequenced by immunoSEQ multiplex PCR, and TCRdb holds only the in-frame ones, with some missing. The repertoire consists of some 110,000 clones, with 81% occurring once and the leading ten covering 3.9%. Sequenced: PBMCs. Source of these receptors: a woman aged 25-40 years in good health and CMV-seronegative. The CDR3 runs from the conserved cysteine through the conserved F or W. D genes are given only for firm matches. The size field is filled for only some rows; it gives once, few, many or a size class.

d_call,v_call,j_call,clone_size,cdr3_aa,cdr3_nt
.,TRBV28,TRBJ2-1,.,CASSSFTGGSYNEQFF,TGTGCCAGCAGTTCCTTCACTGGTGGCTCCTACAATGAGCAGTTCTTC
TRBD2,TRBV9,TRBJ2-3,once,CASSVDPPSGRGTDTQYF,TGTGCCAGCAGCGTCGATCCCCCTAGCGGGAGGGGGACAGATACGCAGTATTTT
TRBD1,TRBV10-3,TRBJ1-6,.,CAIANPGQGNSPLHF,TGTGCCATCGCAAACCCGGGACAGGGTAATTCACCCCTCCACTTT
TRBD2,TRBV6-5,TRBJ2-7,few,CASRLAGEGPYEQYF,TGTGCCAGCAGGTTAGCGGGAGAGGGCCCCTACGAGCAGTACTTC
TRBD2,TRBV6-6,TRBJ2-3,.,CASSYGLAGTDTQYF,TGTGCCAGCAGTTACGGACTAGCGGGCACAGATACGCAGTATTTT
TRBD1,TRBV2,TRBJ1-5,.,CAAAGGGTQPQHF,TGTGCCGCCGCAGGGGGTGGGACTCAGCCCCAGCATTTT
.,TRBV15,TRBJ2-3,.,CATSRDRTSTDTQYF,TGTGCCACCAGCAGAGATAGAACTAGCACAGATACGCAGTATTTT
.,TRBV6-5,TRBJ2-5,.,CASTYSRGTQGGTQYF,TGTGCCAGCACATACTCACGGGGTACCCAGGGGGGGACCCAGTACTTC
TRBD2,TRBV5-6,TRBJ2-7,.,CASSFRDYLSYEQYF,TGTGCCAGCAGCTTCCGGGACTACCTATCCTACGAGCAGTACTTC
.,TRBV28,TRBJ2-3,.,CASSLSGETSTDTQYF,TGTGCCAGCAGTTTATCCGGGGAAACTAGCACAGATACGCAGTATTTT
.,TRBV5-4,TRBJ2-1,once,CASSLTTFNEQFF,TGTGCCAGCAGCTTGACTACTTTCAATGAGCAGTTCTTC
TRBD1,TRBV5-1,TRBJ2-3,once,CASSLAGAGGADTQYF,TGCGCCAGCAGCTTGGCCGGGGCAGGGGGCGCAGATACGCAGTATTTT
TRBD2,TRBV5-1,TRBJ2-1,.,CASSAGTSGYNEQFF,TGCGCCAGCAGCGCGGGGACTAGCGGGTACAATGAGCAGTTCTTC
TRBD1,TRBV13,TRBJ2-1,.,CASSLGLGTGGYNEQFF,TGTGCCAGCAGCTTAGGCCTCGGGACAGGGGGCTACAATGAGCAGTTCTTC
.,TRBV28,TRBJ1-1,few,CASTLGVLNTEAFF,TGTGCCAGCACCCTAGGGGTATTGAACACTGAAGCTTTCTTT
TRBD1,TRBV4-1,TRBJ1-3,.,CASSQDWTGDGNTIYF,TGCGCCAGCAGCCAAGATTGGACAGGGGACGGAAACACCATATATTTT
TRBD2,TRBV11-1,TRBJ2-5,.,CASSTILGRGGETQYF,TGTGCCAGCAGCACAATCCTCGGACGGGGGGGAGAGACCCAGTACTTC
.,TRBV7-2,TRBJ2-7,few,CASSFILGGNEQYF,TGTGCCAGCAGCTTCATCCTCGGCGGGAACGAGCAGTACTTC
TRBD1,TRBV25-1,TRBJ2-2,.,CASSEVGQGRAGELFF,TGTGCCAGCAGTGAAGTGGGACAGGGAAGGGCCGGGGAGCTGTTTTTT
.,TRBV6-6,TRBJ2-5,.,CASSYSTTGHETQYF,TGTGCCAGCAGTTACAGTACCACAGGGCACGAGACCCAGTACTTC